This TCR beta chain was obtained from a study of T cell changes during pregnancy in multiple sclerosis (dated by TCRdb to between 2018 and 2020). Study-level background: The study looked at changes in the T cell repertoire across pregnancy in women with multiple sclerosis.

Libraries came from the immunoSEQ multiplex PCR assay. TCRdb took over this immuneACCESS table, retaining in-frame rearrangements with V and J assigned. Such tables are incomplete; in checked studies, under half of the missing clones stem from an unresolved V gene, and the remainder is unexplained. Recorded for this sample are approximately 79,000 clones; just over 90% of them occurred a single time. The ten largest make up roughly 0.21% of the sample. As to this clone: Its antigen is still unknown. No much larger clone exists at a distance of one base, and base qualities are not known.

Here the sequenced sample was CD4+ T cells from peripheral blood mononuclear cells, taken before pregnancy. The clonotype originates from a female donor with multiple sclerosis, enrolled in a pregnancy study.

The nucleotide sequence is given as TGCAGCGTTCGGGACAGAGCCTACGAGCAGTACTTC. This translates into CSVRDRAYEQYF. The V and J segments used are TRBV29-1 and TRBJ2-7, with 7 central nucleotides matching TRBD1. Taken from cysteine to phenylalanine, the CDR3 has 12 residues. Just the 36-base CDR3 DNA is kept, in frame starting at base 1. Clipping removes 5 bases from V and 2 bases from J, with 3 as the unmatched junction base count. The germline V gene gives CDR1 as SQVTM and CDR2 as ANQGSEA.